Each of the 20 T cell receptor beta chains below was sequenced from the same sample in a study of blood T cell repertoires in COVID-19. Profiling relied on immunoSEQ multiplex PCR, and the TCRdb table lists in-frame clones only, not all of them. The repertoire holds more than 300,000 clones, with roughly nine tenths as singletons. Sequenced input: peripheral blood. The receptors were sampled from a man between 18 and 35 years old who had recovered from COVID-19.

V usage is TRBV7-2 and J usage is TRBJ1-5, with 9 nucleotides matching TRBD1. Germline CDR1 SGHTA, CDR2 FQGNSA. J was trimmed by 3 bases and V by 3 bases; bases with no gene match: 12. This CDR3 region has 18 residues. CDR3 loop: CASSFERTGVRVNQPQHF. The CDR3 DNA is TGTGCCAGCAGCTTCGAAAGGACAGGGGTAAGGGTCAATCAGCCCCAGCATTTT.

The V call is TRBV3-1 (or the pseudogene TRBV3-2), the J call TRBJ2-1, with 7 bases fitting TRBD1. Germline CDR1 reads LGHDT; CDR2 reads YNNKEL (reference sequence). There are 13 residues in the CDR3. The ends lost 5 bases at V and 4 bases at J; junction bases unmatched: 2. The CDR3: CASSFRGYNEQFF. The CDR3, as DNA: TGTGCCAGCAGCTTCAGGGGGTACAATGAGCAGTTCTTC.

The rearrangement uses TRBV18 and TRBJ1-2; 8 positions agree with TRBD1. CDR1 KGHSH and CDR2 LQKENI come from the germline V gene. The CDR3 consists of 13 residues. V lost 3 bases and J lost 8; bases outside the gene matches: 5. The chain's CDR3 is CASSPTGDGGYTF. The CDR3 region has the DNA TGTGCCAGCTCACCGACAGGGGATGGAGGCTACACCTTC.

The chain links TRBV6-5 to TRBJ2-3; 10 nucleotides align to TRBD1. Looked up from germline, CDR1 is MNHEY and CDR2 is SVGAGI. This CDR3 is built from 16 residues. The junction had 9 bases not matched to a gene; V was cut back by 4 bases and J by 5 bases. The CDR3 DNA sequence: TGTGCCAGCAGTTCGACCGGGACAGGGGTAGGAGATACGCAGTATTTT. Protein: CASSSTGTGVGDTQYF.

This clone is a singleton in its sample. The chain is built from TRBV4-1 and TRBJ1-3; D not resolved. Trimming took off 1 base at V and 4 bases at J, with 23 bases between the two ends. CDR1 MGHRA and CDR2 YSYEKL come from the germline V gene. The CDR3 length is 19 residues. In DNA, the CDR3 is TGCGCCAGCAGCCAAGCTCCGTCAATTCTACGAAACGAAGGAAACACCATATATTTT. Translating gives CASSQAPSILRNEGNTIYF.

V usage is TRBV30 and J usage is TRBJ1-1, with a tentative D call TRBD1 (5 bases). Germline CDR1 reads GTSNPN; CDR2 reads SVGIG (reference sequence). Trimming removed 3 bases at V and 5 bases at J, with 10 bases between. The CDR3 is 12 residues long. This chain's CDR3 is CAWREGVTEAFF. CDR3 coding DNA: TGTGCCTGGAGAGAAGGGGTAACTGAAGCTTTCTTT.

J is TRBJ1-1 and V is TRBV12-3 or TRBV12-4, with 10 bases matching TRBD1. The CDR3 covers 13 residues. V shed 3 bases, J shed 11 bases, and the junction held 6 bases outside the gene matches. The CDR3 region has the DNA TGTGCCAGCAGTTTCCCCGGGACAGGGGTGGCTTTCTTT. Protein sequence: CASSFPGTGVAFF.

The rearrangement links TRBV7-9 to TRBJ2-4, with D possibly being TRBD2 (5 bases). The germline V gene encodes CDR1 SEHNR and CDR2 FQNEAQ (reference sequence). The CDR3 extends over 13 amino acids. Trimming took 5 bases from V and 8 from J, leaving 13 bases between them. The CDR3 DNA sequence: TGTGCCAGCAGCCCCCCTAGCCCACACATTCAGTACTTC. Its protein is CASSPPSPHIQYF.

This clone appeared a few times. The chain has TRBV5-4 and TRBJ2-7; D might be TRBD1 (6 bases). Germline V gene data show CDR1 as SGHNT and CDR2 as YYREEE (reference sequence). V lost 4 bases to trimming and J lost 12 bases, with 26 bases between them. The CDR3 has 15 residues. CDR3 bases: TGTGCCAGCAGCCCTGGACAGTGGCAGGAGGAGGACCTGTACTTC. Translating gives CASSPGQWQEEDLYF.

The table lists this clone with a count of one. This sequence joins TRBV19 and TRBJ2-1; the D gene is possibly TRBD2 (6 bases). Germline V gene lookup returns CDR1 LNHDA and CDR2 SQIVND (reference sequence). The V gene lost 3 bases and the J gene lost 4 bases, with 13 bases spanning the gap. This CDR3 contains 15 residues. CDR3: CASSIKLARYNEQFF. The CDR3 DNA reads as TGTGCCAGTAGTATTAAACTAGCCCGTTACAATGAGCAGTTCTTC.

The chain recombines TRBV9 with TRBJ1-1, with 11 bases that match TRBD1. The V gene's germline CDR1 is SGDLS and CDR2 YYNGEE. V trimming: 0 bases; J trimming: 5 bases; junction bases outside the gene matches: 9. The CDR3 consists of 17 residues. The CDR3 DNA reads TGTGCCAGCAGCGTAGGGATCGGGACAGGGGGGATTACTGAAGCTTTCTTT. This gives the protein CASSVGIGTGGITEAFF. Looking up the rest from reference TRBV9 and TRBJ1-1 gives the full variable domain: DSGVTQTPKHLITATGQRVTLRCSPRSGDLSVYWYQQSLDQGLQFLIQYYNGEERAKGNILERFSAQQFPDLHSELNLSSLELGDSALYFCASSVGIGTGGITEAFFGQGTRLTVV.

The chain joins TRBV30 to TRBJ2-7, with a possible D match to TRBD2 (6 bases). The germline V and J ends were trimmed by 0 bases and 5 bases, with 14 bases remaining between them. The CDR3 runs 14 residues. In germline, CDR1 is GTSNPN, CDR2 SVGIG (reference sequence). The CDR3 DNA reads as TGTGCCTGGAGTGTACGGGGGTCTCTCGACGAGCAGTACTTC. This encodes CAWSVRGSLDEQYF.

The chain couples TRBV19 to TRBJ1-1; the D gene is possibly TRBD1 (6 bases). The CDR3 has 14 residues. V lost 6 bases, J lost 5 bases, and 16 bases lay in between. Germline V CDR1 and CDR2: LNHDA, SQIVND (reference sequence). CDR3 nucleotides: TGTGCCAGTAGCCCGGGGGGGCCGGGTACTGAAGCTTTCTTT. This gives the protein CASSPGGPGTEAFF.

The chain links TRBV5-5 to TRBJ2-1; 8 positions agree with TRBD2. CDR1 and CDR2 (germline): SGHKS, YYEKEE (reference sequence). CDR3 length equals 15 residues. With V trimmed by 1 base and J by 9 bases, 9 bases remained unmatched. The CDR3 sequence: CASSLSPGLEVEQFF. The CDR3 DNA reads as TGTGCCAGCAGCTTGTCGCCGGGACTAGAGGTTGAGCAGTTCTTC.

The CDR3 region is CASSHKQGKTEAFF. As DNA, the CDR3 is TGCGCCAGCAGCCACAAACAGGGAAAGACTGAAGCTTTCTTT. The chain employs TRBV4-1 and TRBJ1-1; tentatively, D is TRBD1 (6 bases). Germline-derived CDR1 and CDR2 are MGHRA and YSYEKL. Trimming took off 3 bases at V and 5 bases at J, with 13 bases between the two ends. This CDR3 has 14 amino acids.

The chain links TRBV2 to TRBJ1-5, with 8 bases matching TRBD1. Germline CDR1 reads SNHLY; CDR2 reads FYNNEI. The junction had 2 bases not matched to a gene; V was cut back by 2 bases and J by 5 bases. The CDR3 runs 14 residues. CDR3 loop: CASSETTGDQPQHF. DNA of the CDR3: TGTGCCAGCAGTGAAACGACAGGGGATCAGCCCCAGCATTTT.

The chain carries TRBV18 and TRBJ2-6; 7 nucleotides line up with TRBD1. Unmatched junction bases numbered 16, after V lost 3 bases and J lost 2 bases. This CDR3 comprises 20 residues. Germline assignment: CDR1 KGHSH and CDR2 LQKENI. CDR3: CASSPRIRDRVYAGANVLTF. The DNA of the CDR3 is TGTGCCAGCTCACCTCGTATTCGTGACAGGGTATATGCTGGGGCCAACGTCCTGACTTTC.

This rearrangement joins TRBV27 to TRBJ2-1, with a weak D call TRBD2 (5 bases). This CDR3 is 16 amino acids long. The germline V gene encodes CDR1 MNHEY and CDR2 SMNVEV (reference sequence). The V and J ends lost 6 bases and 0 bases respectively, with 15 bases between them. The CDR3 loop is CASSRIAPSSYNEQFF. The CDR3 bases are TGTGCCAGCAGCCGGATAGCGCCGAGCTCCTACAATGAGCAGTTCTTC.

The gene calls are TRBV11-2 and TRBJ1-1; D remains unclear. Germline CDR1 is SGHAT and CDR2 is FQNNGV. Trimming cost V 1 base and J 5 bases, with 14 bases left between them. The CDR3 runs to 15 residues. The CDR3 nucleotides read TGTGCCAGCAGCTTAGGGAACACCGGGGTTACTGAAGCTTTCTTT. Its protein product is CASSLGNTGVTEAFF.

This sequence joins TRBV27 and TRBJ1-1, with 9 bases that match TRBD1. Losses at the gene ends were 5 bases for V and 2 bases for J; bases not matched to a gene: 12. From germline, CDR1 is MNHEY and CDR2 SMNVEV (reference sequence). The length of the CDR3 is 17 residues. CDR3 amino acids: CASSQNPGTGFNTEAFF. CDR3 DNA sequence: TGTGCCAGCAGTCAAAACCCCGGGACAGGGTTTAACACTGAAGCTTTCTTT.